This T cell receptor beta chain appears in the sequencing data of a study of T-cell memory formation after mild COVID-19. Barcoded TCR alpha and TCR beta cDNA libraries with UMIs came from 5'RACE using constant-segment primers. TCRdb processed the 5' RACE reads anew with MiXCR; each CDR3 protein has one entry. Among roughly 68,000 distinct CDR3 sequences listed, approximately 16% were seen once. V shed 7 bases and J shed 8 bases, with 21 bases lying between them. The CDR3 totals 15 residues. Germline-derived CDR1 and CDR2 are SEHNR and FQNEAQ (reference sequence). The clonotype comes from an adult woman who had mild COVID-19 (a few samples of this study predate the infection). Cell type and time point are not known. The chain recombines TRBV7-9 with TRBJ2-1; TRBD1 or TRBD2 may be the D gene (5 bases each). What was sequenced was PBMCs or a T cell subset sorted from them (not recorded which). CDR3 residues: CASIYTGRDRDEQFF. DNA for the CDR3: TGTGCCAGCATCTATACGGGACGGGATAGAGATGAGCAGTTCTTC. The full variable domain, with the rest looked up from reference TRBV7-9 and TRBJ2-1, is DTGVSQNPRHKITKRGQNVTFRCDPISEHNRLYWYRQTLGQGPEFLTYFQNEAQLEKSRLLSDRFSAERPKGSFSTLEIQRTEQGDSAMYLCASIYTGRDRDEQFFGPGTRLTVL.